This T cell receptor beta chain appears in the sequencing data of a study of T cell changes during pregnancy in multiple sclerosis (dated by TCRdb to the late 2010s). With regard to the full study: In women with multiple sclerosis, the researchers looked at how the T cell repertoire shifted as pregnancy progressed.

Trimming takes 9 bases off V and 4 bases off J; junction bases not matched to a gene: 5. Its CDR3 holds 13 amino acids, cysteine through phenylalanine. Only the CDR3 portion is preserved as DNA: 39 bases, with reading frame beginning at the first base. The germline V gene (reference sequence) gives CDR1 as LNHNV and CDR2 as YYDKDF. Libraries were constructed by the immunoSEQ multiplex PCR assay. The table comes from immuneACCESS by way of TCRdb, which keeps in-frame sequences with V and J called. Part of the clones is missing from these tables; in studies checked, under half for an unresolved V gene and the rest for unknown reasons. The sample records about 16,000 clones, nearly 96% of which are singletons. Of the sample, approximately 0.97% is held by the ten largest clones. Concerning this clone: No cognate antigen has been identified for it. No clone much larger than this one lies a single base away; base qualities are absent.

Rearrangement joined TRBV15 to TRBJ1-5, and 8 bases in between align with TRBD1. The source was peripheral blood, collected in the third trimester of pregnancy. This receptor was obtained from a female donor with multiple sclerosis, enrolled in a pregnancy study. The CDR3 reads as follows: CATGQVVNQPQHF. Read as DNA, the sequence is TGTGCCACGGGACAGGTTGTTAATCAGCCCCAGCATTTT.